A single sample is the source of the 10 T cell receptor beta chains below, sequenced in a study of blood T cell repertoires in COVID-19. TCRdb's copy holds only in-frame clones and misses some; the assay was immunoSEQ multiplex PCR. Of around 250,000 clones in the sample, 75% to 90% are singletons; the top ten hold less than 2.5%. Specimen: PBMCs or T cells enriched from blood (not recorded which). These TCRs come from a woman aged 50 to 60 who had recovered from COVID-19.

V is TRBV5-1 and J is TRBJ2-7; D call uncertain. The CDR3 spans 14 residues. Looked up from germline, CDR1 is SGHRS and CDR2 is YFSETQ. V lost 5 bases, J lost 0 bases, and 12 bases lay in between. The DNA of the CDR3 is TGCGCCAGCAGGAGAGAGGCCACCTCCTACGAGCAGTACTTC. It codes for CASRREATSYEQYF.

This clone was seen a few times. At the DNA level, this CDR3 is encoded by other sequences in the same sample as well. This rearrangement joins TRBV20-1 to TRBJ2-7; unclear D gene. The CDR3 runs to 11 residues. Germline V gene data show CDR1 as DFQATT and CDR2 as SNEGSKA (reference sequence). V lost 3 bases and J 3 bases, leaving 6 bases between the germline ends. CDR3 DNA sequence: TGCAGTGCTAGTAGGAGCTACGAGCAGTACTTC. This encodes CSASRSYEQYF.

V and J are TRBV11-3 and TRBJ2-1, with 10 nucleotides matching TRBD1. Trimming took 5 bases from V and 8 from J; bases not matched to a gene: 6. The CDR3 runs to 14 residues. Germline V gene lookup returns CDR1 SGHNT and CDR2 YENEEA. The CDR3 sequence: CASSTWDRGDEQFF. CDR3 sequence (DNA): TGTGCCAGCAGCACGTGGGACAGGGGAGATGAGCAGTTCTTC.

The chain couples TRBV9 to TRBJ1-4; D is possibly TRBD1 (5 bases). Deletions cut 0 bases from V and 4 bases from J, with 7 bases between. The CDR3 contains 14 residues. The germline gives CDR1 SGDLS, CDR2 YYNGEE. CDR3 amino acids: CASSVEQGNEKLFF. The CDR3, as DNA: TGTGCCAGCAGCGTAGAGCAGGGTAATGAAAAACTGTTTTTT.

This clone was seen a few times. The chain joins TRBV28 to TRBJ2-1; 9 positions agree with TRBD1. The germline gives CDR1 MDHEN, CDR2 SYDVKM. Unmatched junction bases numbered 12, after V lost 5 bases and J lost 4 bases. The CDR3 loop spans 17 amino acids. The CDR3 DNA is TGTGCCAGCAGTCCTCCCCCAAGGACAGGGGCGTACAATGAGCAGTTCTTC. This gives the protein CASSPPPRTGAYNEQFF.

The gene calls are TRBV5-6 and TRBJ1-6; a weak D match, TRBD1 (6 bases). CDR3 length: 15 residues. Germline V gives CDR1 SGHDT, CDR2 YYEEEE. Trimming took 0 bases from V and 3 from J, leaving 7 bases between them. As DNA, the CDR3 is TGTGCCAGCAGCTTGGACAGGGACTATAATTCACCCCTCCACTTT. Protein product: CASSLDRDYNSPLHF. The full variable domain, rest sourced from reference TRBV5-6 and TRBJ1-6, is DAGVTQSPTHLIKTRGQQVTLRCSPKSGHDTVSWYQQALGQGPQFIFQYYEEEERQRGNFPDRFSGHQFPNYSSELNVNALLLGDSALYLCASSLDRDYNSPLHFGNGTRLTVT.

This clone was seen only once. This chain's CDR3 is CASSLSGTGPDTQYF. The CDR3 nucleotides read TGTGCCAGCAGCTTGAGCGGGACAGGCCCCGATACGCAGTATTTT. The chain joins TRBV13 to TRBJ2-3, with D possibly matching TRBD1 (8 bases). Germline-derived CDR1 and CDR2 are PRHDT and FYEKMQ (reference sequence). The CDR3 loop spans 15 amino acids. V was clipped by 3 bases and J by 6 bases, with 16 bases between them.

Written as DNA, the CDR3 is TGTGCCAGCAGCATGACTAGAAGGTATGAGCAGTTCTTC. Its protein product is CASSMTRRYEQFF. The rearrangement joins TRBV11-2 to TRBJ2-1; tentatively, D is TRBD2 (6 bases). The CDR3 runs to 13 residues. Deletions cut 5 bases from V and 8 bases from J, with 13 bases between. Per the germline V gene, CDR1 is SGHAT and CDR2 is FQNNGV.

The CDR3 DNA is TGTGCCAGCATCGCGACAGGAATAACGTACCAAGAGACCCAGTACTTC. Its translation is CASIATGITYQETQYF. The genes are TRBV7-9 and TRBJ2-5; maybe TRBD1 (6 bases). V was trimmed by 7 bases and J by 0 bases, leaving 18 bases between them. This CDR3 has 16 residues. Germline values: CDR1 SEHNR, CDR2 FQNEAQ (reference sequence).

The J gene is TRBJ2-5, the V gene TRBV11-3; 8 nucleotides align to TRBD2. Looked up from germline, CDR1 is SGHNT and CDR2 is YENEEA. The CDR3 extends over 15 amino acids. V was pared by 5 bases and J by 4 bases, with 9 bases of the junction left unmatched. CDR3 DNA sequence: TGTGCCAGCAGCCCAGGAGCGGGGGCGGGAGAGACCCAGTACTTC. This sequence encodes CASSPGAGAGETQYF. Full variable domain (missing parts from reference TRBV11-3 and TRBJ2-5): EAGVVQSPRYKIIEKKQPVAFWCNPISGHNTLYWYLQNLGQGPELLIRYENEEAVDDSQLPKDRFSAERLKGVDSTLKIQPAELGDSAVYLCASSPGAGAGETQYFGPGTRLLVL.